The clone carrying this T cell receptor (beta chain) showed up just a few times. This record comes from a study of spatial heterogeneity in lung cancer. Looking at the study overall: More than 8.5 raw reads, on average, carried each unique TCR and UMI combination.

TCRdb redid the calling of the 5' RACE reads with MiXCR, one entry per CDR3 protein. The sample comprises 42,000 or so distinct CDR3 sequences, 8% to 11% of which are singletons, and under 20% rests with the top ten. The sample's time point: blood at routine non-recurrence follow-up after resection. V was trimmed by 1 base and J by 4 bases, leaving 10 bases between them. Germline CDR1 reads SGHVS; CDR2 reads FNYEAQ. The length of the CDR3 is 15 residues. The clonotype comes from a female donor with early-stage non-small cell lung cancer. This material consisted of PBMCs, taken at follow-up. The chain employs TRBV7-6 and TRBJ2-2; D is possibly TRBD1 or TRBD2 (6 bases each). In DNA, the CDR3 is TGTGCCAGCAGCTTAGGAGGGGGGCGCACCGGGGAGCTGTTTTTT. Translating gives CASSLGGGRTGELFF.